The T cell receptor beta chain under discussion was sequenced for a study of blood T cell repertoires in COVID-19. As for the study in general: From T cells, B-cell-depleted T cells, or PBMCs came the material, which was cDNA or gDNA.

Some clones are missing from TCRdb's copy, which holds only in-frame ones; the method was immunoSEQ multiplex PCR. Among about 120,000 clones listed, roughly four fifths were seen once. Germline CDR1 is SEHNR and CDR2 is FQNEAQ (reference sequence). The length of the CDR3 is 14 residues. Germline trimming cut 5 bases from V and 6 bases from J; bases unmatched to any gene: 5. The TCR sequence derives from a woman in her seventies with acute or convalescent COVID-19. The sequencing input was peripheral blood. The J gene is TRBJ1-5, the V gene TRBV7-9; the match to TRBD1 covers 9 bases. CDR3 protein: CASSLGTGSQPQHF. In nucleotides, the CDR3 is TGTGCCAGCAGCCTCGGGACAGGGAGTCAGCCCCAGCATTTT.